One sample yielded the 24 T cell receptor beta chains listed below, sequenced in a study of T cell changes during pregnancy in multiple sclerosis. Some clones are missing from TCRdb's copy, which holds only in-frame ones; the method was immunoSEQ multiplex PCR. The data show some 70,000 clones, with about 90% seen just once and 0.65% to 1% held by the top ten. Here the sequenced sample was peripheral blood, taken in the second trimester of pregnancy. These receptors originate from a female donor with multiple sclerosis, enrolled in a pregnancy study.

The rearrangement joins TRBV19 to TRBJ2-2; the D gene is possibly TRBD1 (5 bases). The V gene lost 1 base and the J gene lost 5 bases, with 8 bases spanning the gap. The CDR3 runs 14 residues. Germline assignment: CDR1 LNHDA and CDR2 SQIVND (reference sequence). The CDR3 DNA follows: TGTGCCAGTAGTATAGGGGGCCGGACCGGGGAGCTGTTTTTT. Protein product: CASSIGGRTGELFF. Together with reference TRBV19 and TRBJ2-2, the CDR3 gives the full variable domain: DGGITQSPKYLFRKEGQNVTLSCEQNLNHDAMYWYRQDPGQGLRLIYYSQIVNDFQKGDIAEGYSVSREKKESFPLTVTSAQKNPTAFYLCASSIGGRTGELFFGEGSRLTVL.

In this sample, this clone turned up once. The genes are TRBV2 and TRBJ2-4; the match to TRBD2 covers 7 bases. This CDR3 is 16 amino acids long. Germline CDR1 SNHLY, CDR2 FYNNEI. The V gene end was trimmed by 3 bases and the J gene end by 3 bases; junction bases not matched to a gene: 8. The CDR3 DNA reads TGTGCCAGCAGTGATACGGGGGGTATCGGCAAAAACATTCAGTACTTC. Amino acid sequence: CASSDTGGIGKNIQYF.

This sequence joins TRBV29-1 and TRBJ1-3, with D uncertain. CDR1 is SQVTM, CDR2 ANQGSEA, per germline. The CDR3 totals 13 residues. V dropped 3 bases and J dropped 7 bases, with 13 bases sitting between them. The chain's CDR3 is CSVDRAPGNTIYF. The CDR3 DNA follows: TGCAGCGTTGACCGAGCCCCGGGGAACACCATATATTTT. Looking up the rest from reference TRBV29-1 and TRBJ1-3 gives the full variable domain: SAVISQKPSRDICQRGTSLTIQCQVDSQVTMMFWYRQQPGQSLTLIATANQGSEATYESGFVIDKFPISRPNLTFSTLTVSNMSPEDSSIYLCSVDRAPGNTIYFGEGSWLTVV.

This clone has a single count. This CDR3 is CASSEFRGYGYTF. The CDR3 DNA sequence: TGTGCCAGCAGTGAGTTCAGGGGTTATGGCTACACCTTC. The rearrangement uses TRBV2 and TRBJ1-2; a weak D match, TRBD1 (6 bases). Trimming took off 3 bases at V and 5 bases at J, with 10 bases between the two ends. This CDR3 comprises 13 residues. Germline V gives CDR1 SNHLY, CDR2 FYNNEI.

The chain links TRBV27 to TRBJ2-7; 8 bases are shared with TRBD1. Germline CDR1 is MNHEY and CDR2 is SMNVEV (reference sequence). Trimming at V came to 5 bases and at J to 6 bases, leaving 3 bases not matched to a gene. This CDR3 has 12 amino acids. CDR3 in amino acids: CASSGQGAEQYF. The CDR3 region has the DNA TGTGCCAGCAGTGGTCAGGGGGCCGAGCAGTACTTC.

The chain has TRBV2 and TRBJ2-3, with TRBD2 identical over 7 bases. The ends lost 6 bases at V and 6 bases at J; junction bases unmatched: 18. The CDR3 is made up of 17 amino acids. Germline loops: CDR1 SNHLY, CDR2 FYNNEI. CDR3 amino acids: CASRAESTSWRRDTQYF. The CDR3 nucleotides are TGTGCCAGCAGGGCTGAATCGACTAGCTGGCGAAGGGATACGCAGTATTTT.

The chain carries TRBV7-3 and TRBJ2-5; possibly TRBD2 for D (7 bases). The CDR3 extends over 15 amino acids. Trimming removed 2 bases from V and 2 bases from J, with 12 bases in between. Germline loops: CDR1 SGHTA, CDR2 FQGTGA. The CDR3, as DNA: TGTGCCAGCAGCTTAGGGGGGGGCGTACAAGAGACCCAGTACTTC. It encodes CASSLGGGVQETQYF.

This clone was counted a single time. The chain carries TRBV27 and TRBJ1-1; 7 nucleotides agree with TRBD1. The germline V gene has CDR1 MNHEY and CDR2 SMNVEV (reference sequence). This CDR3 comprises 15 residues. Germline trimming cut 6 bases from V and 0 bases from J; bases unmatched to any gene: 7. Written as DNA, the CDR3 is TGTGCCAGCAGACCGTTACAGGGGATGAACACTGAAGCTTTCTTT. Its translation: CASRPLQGMNTEAFF.

V gene TRBV6-1 combines with J gene TRBJ2-3; D is uncertain. CDR1 and CDR2 (germline): MNHNS, SASEGT. Trimming took off 1 base at V and 1 base at J, with 12 bases between the two ends. The CDR3 runs 16 residues. CDR3 loop: CASSEGYSRGTDTQYF. CDR3 bases: TGTGCCAGCAGTGAAGGGTACTCACGGGGCACAGATACGCAGTATTTT.

This sequence joins TRBV6-5 and TRBJ2-5; 8 nucleotides agree with TRBD2. Germline CDR1 is MNHEY and CDR2 is SVGAGI. The trim removed 6 bases at V and 5 bases at J, leaving 11 bases unmatched. The CDR3 runs 15 residues. The CDR3 protein is CASRDGGALGETQYF. CDR3 DNA: TGTGCCAGCAGGGACGGGGGGGCTTTGGGGGAGACCCAGTACTTC.

This clone was picked up one time. CDR3 sequence: CASSTASTSGGIFTDTQYF. For the CDR3, the DNA is TGTGCCAGCAGCACGGCAAGCACTAGCGGGGGAATATTCACAGATACGCAGTATTTT. J is TRBJ2-3 and V is TRBV28, with 11 bases identical to TRBD2. The ends lost 6 bases at V and 2 bases at J; junction bases unmatched: 16. This CDR3 is 19 amino acids long. The V gene's germline CDR1 is MDHEN and CDR2 SYDVKM.

This chain uses TRBV5-4 with TRBJ1-6, with 9 bases aligning to TRBD1. The junction had 8 bases not matched to a gene; V was cut back by 4 bases and J by 9 bases. This CDR3 spans 15 amino acids. The V gene's germline CDR1 is SGHNT and CDR2 YYREEE (reference sequence). CDR3 bases: TGTGCCAGCAGCCCTCGACAGGGGGAAGCTTCACCCCTCCACTTT. It encodes CASSPRQGEASPLHF. Using reference TRBV5-4 and TRBJ1-6 for the parts outside the CDR3, the full variable domain is ETGVTQSPTHLIKTRGQQVTLRCSSQSGHNTVSWYQQALGQGPQFIFQYYREEENGRGNFPPRFSGLQFPNYSSELNVNALELDDSALYLCASSPRQGEASPLHFGNGTRLTVT.

J is TRBJ2-7 and V is TRBV7-3; 11 bases fit TRBD2. V shed 4 bases, J shed 6 bases, and the junction held 5 bases outside the gene matches. Germline V gives CDR1 SGHTA, CDR2 FQGTGA. CDR3 size: 14 residues. Here the CDR3 DNA reads TGTGCCAGCAGCTCCACCGGGACTAGCGGCGAGCAGTACTTC. As protein: CASSSTGTSGEQYF.

The DNA for the CDR3 is TGTGCCAGCAGCTTGATCTCCGGGACAGTGAGCACTGAAGCTTTCTTT. Protein: CASSLISGTVSTEAFF. V gene TRBV7-3 combines with J gene TRBJ1-1; 7 bases are shared with TRBD1. V lost 3 bases and J lost 4; bases outside the gene matches: 11. CDR1 is SGHTA and CDR2 is FQGTGA in the germline V gene. CDR3 length: 16 residues.

This chain links TRBV25-1 with TRBJ1-5; D not resolved. V was trimmed by 3 bases and J by 5 bases, leaving 8 bases between them. This CDR3 is built from 13 residues. Germline V CDR1 and CDR2: MGHDK, SYGVNS. The CDR3 loop reads CASSERRYQPQHF. The CDR3 DNA reads as TGTGCCAGCAGTGAGCGGAGGTATCAGCCCCAGCATTTT.

The rearrangement links TRBV10-3 to TRBJ1-5; possibly TRBD1 for D (5 bases). The V end lost 4 bases, the J end lost 4 bases, and 11 bases lay between the germline ends. The length of the CDR3 is 14 residues. CDR1 ENHRY and CDR2 SYGVKD come from the germline V gene. CDR3 loop: CAISVGGGNQPQHF. The CDR3 DNA reads TGTGCCATCAGTGTCGGGGGTGGTAATCAGCCCCAGCATTTT.

This clone occurred once. The chain carries TRBV9 and TRBJ1-2; 8 bases line up with TRBD1. The CDR3 has 16 residues. Germline-derived CDR1 and CDR2 are SGDLS and YYNGEE. Unmatched junction bases numbered 5, after V lost 1 base and J lost 0 bases. The CDR3: CASSVPRTGPNYGYTF. CDR3 nucleotide sequence: TGTGCCAGCAGCGTACCCCGGACAGGGCCTAACTATGGCTACACCTTC.

The chain is built from TRBV7-2 and TRBJ1-4; tentative D call: TRBD1 (5 bases). Germline V CDR1 and CDR2: SGHTA, FQGNSA. V lost 1 base and J lost 6, with 12 bases in between. This CDR3 is 15 amino acids long. CDR3 sequence (DNA): TGTGCCAGCAGCTTAGTCCAGGGTGGAGATGAAAAACTGTTTTTT. This sequence encodes CASSLVQGGDEKLFF.

The chain has TRBV11-2 and TRBJ1-2; 10 bases agree with TRBD1. Germline values: CDR1 SGHAT, CDR2 FQNNGV. V was pared by 5 bases and J by 7 bases, with 10 bases of the junction left unmatched. The CDR3 is 15 residues long. CDR3: CASSPQGQGKGGYTF. DNA for the CDR3: TGTGCCAGCAGCCCACAGGGACAGGGGAAAGGTGGCTACACCTTC.

V usage is TRBV7-2 and J usage is TRBJ2-7; weak D call: TRBD1 (5 bases). CDR1 is SGHTA, CDR2 FQGNSA, per germline. The V gene lost 5 bases and the J gene lost 6 bases, with 17 bases spanning the gap. The CDR3 is 14 amino acids. The CDR3 DNA reads as TGTGCCAGCAGCACACCCCCGCAGGGTTCCGAGCAGTACTTC. It translates to CASSTPPQGSEQYF.

V and J are TRBV4-1 and TRBJ2-7; unclear D gene. The CDR3 totals 12 residues. Germline V lookup: CDR1 MGHRA, CDR2 YSYEKL. Deletions cut 8 bases from V and 6 bases from J, with 14 bases between. CDR3 region: CASGEESGEQYF. The CDR3 DNA reads as TGCGCCAGCGGAGAAGAATCCGGCGAGCAGTACTTC.

CDR3 in amino acids: CASSLGRTEAFF. For the CDR3, the DNA is TGTGCCAGCAGCTTGGGGAGGACTGAAGCTTTCTTT. The chain recombines TRBV13 with TRBJ1-1, with unresolved D. V lost 3 bases, J lost 5 bases, and 7 bases lay in between. The germline gives CDR1 PRHDT, CDR2 FYEKMQ (reference sequence). The CDR3 has 12 residues.

There are a few counts of this clone. The chain combines TRBV29-1 with TRBJ1-2, with D perhaps matching TRBD1 (6 bases). Germline assignment: CDR1 SQVTM and CDR2 ANQGSEA. The CDR3 is 14 amino acids. V lost 0 bases and J lost 3, with 11 bases in between. The CDR3 sequence is CSVEDLSGDYGYTF. In DNA form, the CDR3 reads TGCAGCGTTGAAGATCTTTCAGGGGACTATGGCTACACCTTC.

The CDR3 DNA sequence: TGTGCCAGCAGCTTGATTAGTTCCACAGATACGCAGTATTTT. It encodes CASSLISSTDTQYF. The rearrangement joins TRBV7-2 to TRBJ2-3; D remains ambiguous. The CDR3 is made up of 14 amino acids. CDR1 is SGHTA and CDR2 is FQGNSA in the germline V gene. The ends were cut back, 3 bases at V and 2 bases at J, with 9 bases in the middle.